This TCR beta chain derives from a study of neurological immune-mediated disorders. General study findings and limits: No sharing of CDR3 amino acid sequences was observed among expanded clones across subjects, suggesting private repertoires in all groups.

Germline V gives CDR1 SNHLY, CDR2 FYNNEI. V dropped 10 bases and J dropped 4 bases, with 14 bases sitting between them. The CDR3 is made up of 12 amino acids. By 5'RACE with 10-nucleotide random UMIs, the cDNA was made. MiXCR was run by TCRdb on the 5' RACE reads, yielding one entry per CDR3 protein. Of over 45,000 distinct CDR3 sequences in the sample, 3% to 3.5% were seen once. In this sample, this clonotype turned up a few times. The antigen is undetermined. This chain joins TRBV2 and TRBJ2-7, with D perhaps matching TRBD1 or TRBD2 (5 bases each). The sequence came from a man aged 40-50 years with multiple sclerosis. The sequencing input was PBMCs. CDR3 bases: TGTGCCACCACGGGAAAGGGGTACGAGCAGTACTTC. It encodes CATTGKGYEQYF.